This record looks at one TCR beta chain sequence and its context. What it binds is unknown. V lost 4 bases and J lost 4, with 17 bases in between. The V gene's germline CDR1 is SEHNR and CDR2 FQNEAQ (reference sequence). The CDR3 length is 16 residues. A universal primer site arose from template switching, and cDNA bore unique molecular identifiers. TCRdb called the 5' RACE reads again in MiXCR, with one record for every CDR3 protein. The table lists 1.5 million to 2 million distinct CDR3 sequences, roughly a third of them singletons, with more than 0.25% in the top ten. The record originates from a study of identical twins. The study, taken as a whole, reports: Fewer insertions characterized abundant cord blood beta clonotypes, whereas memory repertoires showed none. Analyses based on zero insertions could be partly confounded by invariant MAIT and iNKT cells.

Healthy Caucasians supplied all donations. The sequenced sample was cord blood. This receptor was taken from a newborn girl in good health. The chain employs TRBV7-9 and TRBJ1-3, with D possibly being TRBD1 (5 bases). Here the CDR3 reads CASSSVTGTVGNTIYF. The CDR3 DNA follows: TGTGCCAGCAGCTCAGTTACCGGGACTGTAGGAAACACCATATATTTT.